Below are 16 T cell receptor beta chains sequenced from a single sample in a study of blood T cell repertoires in COVID-19. Profiled with immunoSEQ multiplex PCR; TCRdb holds only in-frame clones, not every one. The sample consists of 120,000 or so clones, 86% of them appearing once. The sequencing input was peripheral blood. The receptor set was obtained from a man aged 40-49 years with acute or convalescent COVID-19.

V is TRBV15 and J is TRBJ1-5; the match to TRBD1 covers 7 bases. This CDR3 region has 14 residues. With 7 bases clipped from V and 1 base from J, the junction kept 4 bases outside the gene matches. Germline-derived CDR1 and CDR2 are LNHNV and YYDKDF (reference sequence). The CDR3 coding sequence is TGTGCCACCAACACAGGGGACAGCAATCAGCCCCAGCATTTT. This sequence encodes CATNTGDSNQPQHF.

V is TRBV5-5 and J is TRBJ1-4; TRBD1 matches 8 bases. The CDR3 has 17 residues. The V gene end was trimmed by 6 bases and the J gene end by 6 bases; junction bases not matched to a gene: 16. Germline assignment: CDR1 SGHKS and CDR2 YYEKEE (reference sequence). CDR3 DNA: TGTGCCAGCACCTACGGCTCCAGGGGGCCTGGCTATGAAAAACTGTTTTTT. It specifies CASTYGSRGPGYEKLFF.

The chain is built from TRBV18 and TRBJ1-2, with 7 positions matching TRBD1. CDR1 and CDR2 from the germline V gene are KGHSH and LQKENI. V shed 2 bases, J shed 5 bases, and the junction held 8 bases outside the gene matches. The CDR3 has 15 residues. The CDR3 DNA is TGTGCCAGCTCACCAAGCCGGGGACAGCCATATGGCTACACCTTC. It is translated as CASSPSRGQPYGYTF.

The chain recombines TRBV5-1 with TRBJ2-1; 9 nucleotides line up with TRBD1. Germline V gene lookup returns CDR1 SGHRS and CDR2 YFSETQ. CDR3 length: 16 amino acids. Trimming removed 1 base from V and 4 bases from J; junction bases left unmatched: 6. CDR3 DNA: TGCGCCAGCAGCTTGACCGGGACAGGGCCTTACAATGAGCAGTTCTTC. This gives the protein CASSLTGTGPYNEQFF. The variable domain in full, with the rest retrieved from reference TRBV5-1 and TRBJ2-1, is KAGVTQTPRYLIKTRGQQVTLSCSPISGHRSVSWYQQTPGQGLQFLFEYFSETQRNKGNFPGRFSGRQFSNSRSEMNVSTLELGDSALYLCASSLTGTGPYNEQFFGPGTRLTVL.

This clone occurred once. This chain links TRBV3-1 (or the pseudogene TRBV3-2) with TRBJ1-2; the D gene is possibly TRBD1 (5 bases). V was shortened by 3 bases and J by 4 bases, with 12 bases between the two germline ends. The V gene's germline CDR1 is LGHDT and CDR2 YNNKEL (reference sequence). This CDR3 has 14 residues. CDR3 coding DNA: TGTGCCAGCAGCCACCGACAGAGGATCTATGGCTACACCTTC. Amino acids: CASSHRQRIYGYTF.

V usage is TRBV6-1 and J usage is TRBJ2-3; D is uncertain. Germline CDR1 is MNHNS and CDR2 is SASEGT. The CDR3 loop spans 16 amino acids. Trimming pared 2 bases from V and 2 bases from J, leaving 14 bases between. In DNA form, the CDR3 reads TGTGCCAGCAGTGAAACGTTAACGGTGATCACAGATACGCAGTATTTT. This codes for CASSETLTVITDTQYF.

This clone was seen more than once but under ten times. The rearrangement links TRBV7-8 to TRBJ2-2, with D possibly matching TRBD1 (6 bases). Germline values: CDR1 SGHVS, CDR2 FQNEAQ. The CDR3 spans 16 residues. V lost 4 bases, J lost 1 base, and 13 bases lay in between. The CDR3 is CASSSFRDKNTGELFF. The CDR3 DNA sequence: TGTGCCAGCAGCTCATTTCGGGACAAGAACACCGGGGAGCTGTTTTTT.

Here the CDR3 reads CASSRLEKGTEAFF. The CDR3 coding sequence is TGTGCCAGCAGCCGACTAGAAAAGGGCACTGAAGCTTTCTTT. This rearrangement joins TRBV6-2 or TRBV6-3 to TRBJ1-1; no definite D call. V lost 6 bases, J lost 4 bases, and 15 bases lay in between. Germline values: CDR1 MNHEY, CDR2 SVGEGT. This CDR3 has 14 amino acids.

V and J are TRBV18 and TRBJ2-3; D is ambiguous. The CDR3 is 12 amino acids. Germline CDR1 is KGHSH and CDR2 is LQKENI. V gave up 8 bases and J gave up 0 bases, with 6 bases separating them. CDR3 in amino acids: CASATSTDTQYF. The CDR3 DNA follows: TGTGCCAGCGCGACTAGCACAGATACGCAGTATTTT.

This chain uses TRBV7-9 with TRBJ1-3; 7 bases match TRBD1. Germline assignment: CDR1 SEHNR and CDR2 FQNEAQ (reference sequence). The J segment lost 0 bases and the V segment lost 8 bases, leaving 4 bases of the junction unmatched. This CDR3 spans 14 amino acids. CDR3 in DNA: TGTGCCAGCGCTACAGGGGACTCTGGAAACACCATATATTTT. Its protein is CASATGDSGNTIYF.

This clone was found a few times. This rearrangement joins TRBV11-2 to TRBJ2-1, with TRBD2 matching 9 bases. This CDR3 region has 14 residues. The junction had 9 bases not matched to a gene; V was cut back by 8 bases and J by 7 bases. The germline V gene has CDR1 SGHAT and CDR2 FQNNGV. The CDR3 DNA reads as TGTGCCAGCGTTCTAGCGGGGAGCTATAATGAGCAGTTCTTC. Amino acid sequence: CASVLAGSYNEQFF.

The chain has TRBV15 and TRBJ1-5; perhaps TRBD1 as D (5 bases). Deletions cut 7 bases from V and 4 bases from J, with 11 bases between. Germline V CDR1 and CDR2: LNHNV, YYDKDF (reference sequence). The CDR3 spans 13 residues. In nucleotides, the CDR3 is TGTGCCACCACTTTGGGGGGAAATCAGCCCCAGCATTTT. It codes for CATTLGGNQPQHF.

The chain recombines TRBV6-5 with TRBJ2-2; TRBD1 agrees at 8 bases. Germline CDR1 reads MNHEY; CDR2 reads SVGAGI. V shed 6 bases and J 7 bases; nucleotides not matched to a gene: 7. CDR3 length equals 14 residues. CDR3 nucleotide sequence: TGTGCCAGCAGACGCAACAGGGGGAACGGGGAGCTGTTTTTT. This sequence encodes CASRRNRGNGELFF.

With regard to this clone: The junction shows a germline mismatch at one end, possibly a read error. The rearrangement joins TRBV7-7 to TRBJ2-7, with a tentative D call TRBD1 (5 bases). In germline, CDR1 is SSHAT, CDR2 FNYEAQ (reference sequence). The CDR3 totals 15 residues. The CDR3 sequence is CASSLGPSTQGEQYF. The CDR3 region has the DNA TGTGCTAGCAGCTTAGGTCCTTCGACTCAGGGCGAGCAGTACTTC.

This chain links TRBV19 with TRBJ1-5; 7 bases agree with TRBD1. J lost 3 bases, V lost 5 bases, and 13 bases had no gene match. The CDR3 has 17 amino acids. Germline assignment: CDR1 LNHDA and CDR2 SQIVND (reference sequence). The CDR3 sequence: CASSRARGSSVNQPQHF. For the CDR3, the DNA is TGTGCCAGTAGTCGGGCCAGGGGGTCGTCTGTCAATCAGCCCCAGCATTTT.

The gene calls are TRBV5-1 and TRBJ2-2; 7 nucleotides match TRBD2. Germline trimming cut 4 bases from V and 6 bases from J; bases unmatched to any gene: 9. Germline loops: CDR1 SGHRS, CDR2 YFSETQ. The CDR3 has 15 residues. The CDR3 region has the DNA TGCGCCAGCAGCGTCGGGAGGCCCAGGGCCGGGGAGCTGTTTTTT. It specifies CASSVGRPRAGELFF.